A single sample is the source of the 3 T cell receptor beta chains below, sequenced in a study of EBV T-cell therapy then PD-1 blockade in nasopharyngeal carcinoma. Their specific antigens are unknown. Specified treatment: AdE1-LMPpoly-expanded autologous EBV-specific T-cell therapy followed by anti-PD-1 nivolumab. The method was immunoSEQ multiplex PCR; TCRdb's version includes in-frame clones alone and lacks a portion of them. This table has about 17,000 clones, over 80% appearing once. The sample here was CD8+ T cells from blood, taken at day 0 from a patient whose treatment included autologous EBV-specific T cells and nivolumab. The receptors derive from a man aged 35 to 55 with nasopharyngeal carcinoma.

This sequence joins TRBV19 and TRBJ2-1; D may be TRBD2 (7 bases). The CDR3 has 15 residues. Looked up from germline, CDR1 is LNHDA and CDR2 is SQIVND (reference sequence). V gave up 8 bases and J gave up 5 bases, with 19 bases separating them. The CDR3 here is CASLPEGGTNNEQFF. The CDR3 DNA follows: TGTGCCAGTCTTCCCGAGGGGGGGACCAACAATGAGCAGTTCTTC.

The chain uses TRBV29-1 and TRBJ2-7; D uncertain. V gave up 4 bases and J gave up 5 bases, with 9 bases separating them. This CDR3 is built from 11 residues. The germline gives CDR1 SQVTM, CDR2 ANQGSEA. CDR3 nucleotides: TGCAGCGTTGCCCTCGCCAACGAGCAGTACTTC. It codes for CSVALANEQYF.

The gene calls are TRBV6-5 and TRBJ1-5; maybe TRBD1 (5 bases). Per the germline V gene, CDR1 is MNHEY and CDR2 is SVGAGI. Deletions cut 6 bases from V and 11 bases from J, with 14 bases between. The CDR3 totals 12 residues. CDR3 loop: CASSPGWGSQHF. CDR3 coding DNA: TGTGCCAGCAGCCCCGGGTGGGGGTCCCAGCATTTT.